This T cell receptor beta chain was obtained from a study of T cells in Graves' hyperthyroidism and ophthalmopathy (dated by TCRdb to about 2019). About the investigation overall: Peripheral blood samples were taken at initial diagnosis, before any treatment was given. The 90 or so discovery patients were randomly split 7:3 into training and test sets. Thyroid tissue and blood T-cell repertoires from six or seven Graves' hyperthyroidism patients were also compared in the study. To identify distinguishing TCR V-J signatures, a discovery cohort of around 100 patients was used, comprising 40 to 45 with Graves' ophthalmopathy and some 57 with stable Graves' hyperthyroidism. After blood sampling, hyperthyroidism patients were treated with methimazole at a starting dose of 30 mg daily, and ophthalmopathy patients were treated with high-dose intravenous methylprednisolone. Whether ophthalmopathy could be predicted prospectively was tested in an independent validation cohort made up of 18 hyperthyroidism patients plus 17 patients who later progressed to ophthalmopathy. TCR Vbeta CDR3 sequencing of fewer than 150 peripheral blood samples (roughly 41 ophthalmopathy, 75 hyperthyroidism and roughly 17 progressor patients) is reported in the paper.

Only a few counts were recorded for this clonotype. Its antigen remains undetermined. Qualities for individual bases were not recorded, and no much larger clone is one base off. Study-wide findings and limitations: Most expanded thyroid clonotypes (frequency above 0.001) were also found in blood, which suggests that blood repertoires may mirror thyroid immune responses. No statistical method was used to set the sample size in advance, and investigators knew the group allocation. In validation, the model predicted progression to ophthalmopathy with 60% to 71% sensitivity and less than 80% specificity, a median of 6.5 months before onset. In cross-validation, a model built on a 13 V-J signature told ophthalmopathy apart from stable hyperthyroidism with just under 90% sensitivity and about 81% specificity, and in testing the same model reached 80%/75%.

Ophthalmopathy patients had moderately to severely active disease, Clinical Activity Score of at least 3, NOSPECS grade of at least 4, and duration under 3 months. Exclusion was applied to patients with uncontrolled infections, other autoimmune diseases, pregnancy or lactation. Diagnoses were established on the basis of clinical symptoms, serum thyroxine and TRAb, thyroid ultrasound, and orbital computed tomography. PBMCs were separated from roughly 9.6 ml of fresh peripheral blood using Ficoll-Paque density gradient centrifugation. Total RNA was extracted using Trizol reagent, and RNA quality was assessed on an Agilent 2100 Bioanalyzer. V loses 6 bases at its end and J loses 2 bases; junction bases beyond the gene matches: 14. Based on the germline V gene, the CDR1 and CDR2 sequences are MDHEN and SYDVKM. The CDR3, from cysteine to phenylalanine, totals 17 residues. The CDR3 DNA has 51 bases and is translated from base 1.

TCR beta CDR3 regions were amplified from RNA transcripts. For the first round of RT-PCR on the TCR CDR3, the HTBI primer set was used together with the Qiagen OneStep RT-PCR kit. Libraries were constructed in a second round of multiplex PCR, after which size selection and purification were performed. The libraries were sequenced on an Illumina HiSeq2000 using paired-end 100 bp reads. As for the original processing: SOAPnuke was used to process the raw data, with reads discarded if the reads contained adapters or uncalled bases, had a mean Phred below 15, or lacked an exact constant-primer or identifier match. COPE v1.2.5 was used to merge high-quality paired reads, and clonotypes were defined as unique nucleotide sequences. Clonotypes were aligned to IMGT TRBV, TRBD and TRBJ reference segments using MiTCR v1.1. The analysis included only V-J combinations with a frequency above 0.0001, which together covered roughly 99% of the repertoires. A TCS score was defined as the ratio between F50 (clonal expansion) and ExV (chaos), using BLOSUM62-based TCRdist between CDR3 peptides within each V-J. Welch's t-statistics and random forest reduced 450 to 600 V-J features to about 13, which were used in a naive Bayes classifier (R e1071). The similarity between thyroid and blood repertoires was quantified using the Morisita-Horn index. Through fastp at Q25 and MiXCR, TCRdb rebuilt clones from the public reads, retaining in-frame beta chains. One record per CDR3 amino acid sequence lists the most common genes and DNA. The V and J calls were determined by TCRdb, not by the authors. Here the sample has approximately 610,000 distinct CDR3 sequences; around 15% occur a single time. The leading ten clones occupy around 4.5% of the sample.

Material: blood. The source of this sequence is a woman in her 40s with Graves' ophthalmopathy. Rearrangement joined TRBV28 to TRBJ2-7, with 9 junctional bases fitting TRBD1. CDR3 region: CASSLNERQGGAYEQYF. The nucleotide sequence reads TGTGCCAGCAGCCTCAACGAACGACAGGGGGGAGCCTACGAGCAGTACTTC.